These 21 T cell receptor beta chains originate from one sample sequenced in a study of Ad26.COV2.S vaccination and SARS-CoV-2 variants. The treatment here: approximately 18 received Ad26.COV2.S at low or high dose, single or two shots; 5 received placebo; per-sample allocation not given. Collection of samples fell on day 63 after the first vaccine or placebo injection. Assay: immunoSEQ multiplex PCR; the TCRdb copy retains only in-frame clones and omits some. Of roughly 300,000 clones in the sample, more than 85% are singletons; the top ten hold approximately 5%. Sequences were derived from peripheral blood, sampled in a trial of Ad26.COV2.S vaccine versus placebo. These receptor sequences come from a person aged 18 to 59 who received the Ad26.COV2.S COVID-19 vaccine or a placebo.

The CDR3 loop reads CASSPWTGAEAFF. In DNA, the CDR3 is TGTGCCAGCAGTCCGTGGACAGGGGCTGAAGCTTTCTTT. This chain uses TRBV6-2 or TRBV6-3 with TRBJ1-1, with TRBD1 identical over 9 bases. Germline V gene lookup returns CDR1 MNHEY and CDR2 SVGEGT. CDR3 length: 13 amino acids. The V and J ends lost 5 bases and 6 bases, in that order; junction bases with no gene match: 4.

The chain is built from TRBV24-1 and TRBJ2-3; 8 nucleotides match TRBD1. V shed 3 bases and J 0 bases; nucleotides not matched to a gene: 7. This CDR3 is 17 amino acids long. CDR1 is KGHDR and CDR2 is SFDVKD in the germline V gene. CDR3 nucleotides: TGTGCCACCAGTGATCCGAGACAGGGGACTAGCACAGATACGCAGTATTTT. Its translation is CATSDPRQGTSTDTQYF.

This CDR3 is CSAFRSGQWFF. DNA of the CDR3: TGCAGTGCTTTTAGATCGGGACAATGGTTCTTC. This chain links TRBV20-1 with TRBJ2-1; tentative D call: TRBD1 (6 bases). This CDR3 is built from 11 residues. Germline V gives CDR1 DFQATT, CDR2 SNEGSKA (reference sequence). The V gene lost 5 bases and the J gene lost 15 bases, with 17 bases spanning the gap.

The chain links TRBV12-5 to TRBJ1-1; D is unresolved. Germline V lookup: CDR1 LGHNT, CDR2 FRNRAP. The CDR3 is 13 residues long. V was clipped by 9 bases and J by 7 bases, with 18 bases between them. The CDR3 here is CASWDKGSREAFF. For the CDR3, the DNA is TGTGCTAGCTGGGATAAAGGCAGCCGTGAAGCTTTCTTT.

The rearrangement joins TRBV28 to TRBJ1-1; the D is unclear. Germline CDR1 is MDHEN and CDR2 is SYDVKM. The CDR3 is made up of 12 amino acids. V shed 10 bases and J shed 1 base, with 10 bases lying between them. DNA of the CDR3: TGTGCCATCCGGGCCTCGAACACTGAAGCTTTCTTT. Its translation: CAIRASNTEAFF.

The chain joins TRBV24-1 to TRBJ2-1, with TRBD2 as a possible D gene (5 bases). There are 15 residues in the CDR3. V was clipped by 7 bases and J by 2 bases, with 14 bases between them. Per the germline V gene, CDR1 is KGHDR and CDR2 is SFDVKD. The DNA for the CDR3 is TGTGCCACCAGGTCAGCGGAGAACGCCTACAATGAGCAGTTCTTC. The encoded protein is CATRSAENAYNEQFF.

The sample holds one count of this clone. V and J are TRBV24-1 and TRBJ2-2; D is unresolved. The V end lost 8 bases, the J end lost 3 bases, and 15 bases lay between the germline ends. The CDR3 length is 15 residues. Germline loops: CDR1 KGHDR, CDR2 SFDVKD. CDR3 sequence: CATMGADSDTGELFF. The CDR3 nucleotides read TGTGCCACCATGGGCGCAGATTCGGACACCGGGGAGCTGTTTTTT.

CDR3 coding DNA: TGTGCCAGCAGCTTAGGCCTAGCCAATAAAGAGACCCAGTACTTC. This encodes CASSLGLANKETQYF. The genes are TRBV11-2 and TRBJ2-5; D might be TRBD2 (5 bases). Per the germline V gene, CDR1 is SGHAT and CDR2 is FQNNGV. The CDR3 extends over 15 amino acids. V lost 1 base to trimming and J lost 3 bases, with 12 bases between them.

The chain employs TRBV6-5 and TRBJ1-1; 7 bases line up with TRBD1. CDR1 MNHEY and CDR2 SVGAGI come from the germline V gene. After removal of 5 bases from V and 3 bases from J, the junction contained 6 bases not matched to a gene. The length of the CDR3 is 14 residues. The CDR3 here is CASSKQGQDTEAFF. The CDR3 DNA follows: TGTGCCAGCAGTAAACAGGGGCAAGACACTGAAGCTTTCTTT.

The chain is built from TRBV7-8 and TRBJ2-6; perhaps TRBD2 as D (6 bases). The CDR3 totals 19 residues. V was shortened by 5 bases and J by 0 bases, with 20 bases between the two germline ends. Germline assignment: CDR1 SGHVS and CDR2 FQNEAQ. This CDR3 is CASSITRGLSVSGANVLTF. CDR3 bases: TGTGCCAGCAGCATAACACGGGGGTTGTCAGTCTCTGGGGCCAACGTCCTGACTTTC.

The table lists this clone with a few counts. The rearrangement links TRBV7-9 to TRBJ1-3; tentative D call: TRBD1 (5 bases). The CDR3 consists of 14 residues. The germline gives CDR1 SEHNR, CDR2 FQNEAQ (reference sequence). V shed 3 bases and J shed 1 base, with 7 bases lying between them. The CDR3 loop reads CASSFQGSGNTIYF. DNA of the CDR3: TGTGCCAGCAGCTTTCAGGGTTCTGGAAACACCATATATTTT.

This clone was seen once. The chain joins TRBV3-1 (or the pseudogene TRBV3-2) to TRBJ2-5, with 7 positions matching TRBD2. Trimming took 0 bases from V and 4 from J; bases not matched to a gene: 8. Germline V lookup: CDR1 LGHDT, CDR2 YNNKEL (reference sequence). The CDR3 is 16 amino acids. CDR3 sequence (DNA): TGTGCCAGCAGCCAAGATTCCAGCGGGAAGACAGAGACCCAGTACTTC. Protein: CASSQDSSGKTETQYF.

The chain combines TRBV4-3 with TRBJ1-2; D uncertain. The CDR3 runs 15 residues. The germline V and J ends were trimmed by 0 bases and 8 bases, with 16 bases remaining between them. The germline gives CDR1 LGHNA, CDR2 YSLEER. The CDR3 is CASSQDLDPFDGYTF. The CDR3 region has the DNA TGCGCCAGCAGCCAAGATCTCGACCCTTTCGACGGCTACACCTTC.

The chain is built from TRBV29-1 and TRBJ2-7; 8 nucleotides agree with TRBD2. Trimming at V came to 4 bases and at J to 6 bases, leaving 11 bases not matched to a gene. The CDR3 consists of 14 residues. Germline lookup yields CDR1 SQVTM and CDR2 ANQGSEA. The CDR3: CSVGGSGEGSEQYF. The CDR3 region has the DNA TGCAGCGTTGGGGGTAGCGGGGAGGGCTCCGAGCAGTACTTC.

The V gene is TRBV9, the J gene TRBJ2-2; the match to TRBD1 covers 7 bases. V lost 3 bases to trimming and J lost 3 bases; unmatched junction nucleotides: 5. The CDR3 extends over 15 amino acids. CDR1 SGDLS and CDR2 YYNGEE come from the germline V gene. CDR3 protein: CASSEYRGYTGELFF. CDR3 in DNA: TGTGCCAGCAGCGAGTACAGGGGCTACACCGGGGAGCTGTTTTTT.

This clone occurred once. The chain is built from TRBV5-8 and TRBJ1-5; 7 nucleotides align to TRBD1. Unmatched junction bases numbered 6, after V lost 5 bases and J lost 4 bases. The CDR3 extends over 14 amino acids. Germline V gives CDR1 SGHTS, CDR2 YDEGEE. DNA of the CDR3: TGTGCCAGCAGACGGGACAGTAATAATCAGCCCCAGCATTTT. Translated, it gives CASRRDSNNQPQHF.

The chain carries TRBV20-1 and TRBJ1-3; 8 bases fit TRBD1. The CDR3 extends over 16 amino acids. In germline, CDR1 is DFQATT, CDR2 SNEGSKA (reference sequence). The ends lost 3 bases at V and 3 bases at J; junction bases unmatched: 10. In nucleotides, the CDR3 is TGCAGTGCTAGTAGGCCACAGGGGGTTAGTGGAAACACCATATATTTT. Translating it yields CSASRPQGVSGNTIYF.

J is TRBJ1-6 and V is TRBV5-5; 8 bases match TRBD1. Germline CDR1 SGHKS, CDR2 YYEKEE (reference sequence). This CDR3 has 15 residues. V was clipped by 5 bases and J by 6 bases; unmatched bases: 7. CDR3: CASRTGGGRNSPLHF. The CDR3 DNA reads TGTGCCAGCAGAACAGGGGGAGGTCGTAATTCACCCCTCCACTTT. Full variable domain (rest looked up from reference TRBV5-5 and TRBJ1-6): DAGVTQSPTHLIKTRGQQVTLRCSPISGHKSVSWYQQVLGQGPQFIFQYYEKEERGRGNFPDRFSARQFPNYSSELNVNALLLGDSALYLCASRTGGGRNSPLHFGNGTRLTVT.

This CDR3 reads CASSYVGGSTDTQYF. The DNA for the CDR3 is TGTGCCAGCAGTTACGTTGGGGGGAGCACAGATACGCAGTATTTT. V gene TRBV6-5 combines with J gene TRBJ2-3, with a tentative D call TRBD2 (6 bases). The germline V and J ends were trimmed by 2 bases and 0 bases, with 9 bases remaining between them. There are 15 residues in the CDR3. Germline assignment: CDR1 MNHEY and CDR2 SVGAGI.

The V and J genes are TRBV7-9 and TRBJ2-7; D remains unclear. This CDR3 is 12 amino acids long. Germline assignment: CDR1 SEHNR and CDR2 FQNEAQ (reference sequence). V was clipped by 1 base and J by 5 bases, with 6 bases between them. Here the CDR3 reads CASSLELHEQYF. For the CDR3, the DNA is TGTGCCAGCAGCTTAGAATTGCACGAGCAGTACTTC. Full variable domain (missing parts from reference TRBV7-9 and TRBJ2-7): DTGVSQNPRHKITKRGQNVTFRCDPISEHNRLYWYRQTLGQGPEFLTYFQNEAQLEKSRLLSDRFSAERPKGSFSTLEIQRTEQGDSAMYLCASSLELHEQYFGPGTRLTVT.

The chain carries TRBV27 and TRBJ2-1, with D possibly matching TRBD2 (6 bases). Per germline, CDR1 MNHEY and CDR2 SMNVEV (reference sequence). The length of the CDR3 is 16 residues. V was pared by 8 bases and J by 0 bases, with 17 bases between. The CDR3 nucleotides read TGTGCCAGCCGCGCGCTTAGCGGAGCCTCCTACAATGAGCAGTTCTTC. Encoded protein: CASRALSGASYNEQFF.